Presented here are 17 T cell receptor beta chains from one specimen sequenced in a study of beta chain features in type 1 diabetes. Points from the study as a whole: TCRB CDR3s were moderately but significantly shorter in Type 1 diabetes patients in all four CD4+ subsets.

Reverse transcribing all isolated RNA meant expressed TCRB transcripts were sequenced. Sequencing was performed with immunoSEQ multiplex PCR; in TCRdb, only in-frame clones are kept and a portion is missing. The sample holds around 280,000 clones, 15% seen once. Their target antigens are unknown. Sequenced material: naive CD4+ T cells from blood. The origin of the receptors is a young man with type 1 diabetes.

The V call is TRBV2, the J call TRBJ1-2; 11 nucleotides agree with TRBD1. V lost 6 bases and J lost 7; bases outside the gene matches: 4. The CDR3 covers 13 residues. Germline loops: CDR1 SNHLY, CDR2 FYNNEI. The CDR3 spells CASRGQGALGYTF. The CDR3 nucleotides are TGTGCCAGCAGAGGACAGGGGGCCCTTGGCTACACCTTC.

This clone turned up a few times. This rearrangement joins TRBV5-1 to TRBJ2-2, with 9 bases that match TRBD1. Per germline, CDR1 SGHRS and CDR2 YFSETQ. CDR3 length: 15 amino acids. J lost 1 base, V lost 3 bases, and 1 base had no gene match. The CDR3 loop is CASSSGQGNTGELFF. The CDR3 nucleotides are TGCGCCAGCAGCTCGGGACAGGGGAACACCGGGGAGCTGTTTTTT.

Only a few counts were recorded for this clone. The gene calls are TRBV6-6 and TRBJ2-7; 7 nucleotides align to TRBD1. V dropped 4 bases and J dropped 1; count of bases not matched to a gene: 7. This CDR3 is built from 15 residues. CDR1 is MNHNY, CDR2 SVGAGI, per germline (reference sequence). This chain's CDR3 is CASSSRDRASYEQYF. For the CDR3, the DNA is TGTGCCAGCAGTTCCCGTGACAGGGCATCCTACGAGCAGTACTTC.

This clone was counted between two and nine times. This chain uses TRBV29-1 with TRBJ1-2, with D perhaps matching TRBD1 (5 bases). V was shortened by 2 bases and J by 2 bases, with 12 bases between the two germline ends. Germline V lookup: CDR1 SQVTM, CDR2 ANQGSEA. The CDR3 length is 14 residues. The CDR3 sequence is CSVEQGSQNYGYTF. The CDR3 DNA is TGCAGCGTTGAACAGGGTAGCCAGAACTATGGCTACACCTTC.

This clone was seen more than once but under ten times. The junction and the germline gene differ at one end; a read error may be behind it. This rearrangement joins TRBV5-1 to TRBJ2-5; 10 bases line up with TRBD2. This CDR3 comprises 16 residues. Germline V CDR1 and CDR2: SGHRS, YFSETQ. CDR3 bases: TGCGCCAGCAGCTGGACAAGCGGGGGGGCCCAACAGACCCAGTACTTC. Translation: CASSWTSGGAQQTQYF.

This clone appeared a few times. This chain connects TRBV10-3 to TRBJ2-1; 7 nucleotides agree with TRBD2. This CDR3 contains 12 residues. The germline V gene has CDR1 ENHRY and CDR2 SYGVKD. The J segment lost 7 bases and the V segment lost 3 bases, leaving 0 bases of the junction unmatched. The CDR3 loop reads CAISDSGNEQFF. The CDR3 nucleotides are TGTGCCATCAGTGATAGCGGGAATGAGCAGTTCTTC.

The table lists this clone with a few counts. V is TRBV2 and J is TRBJ2-6, with 9 bases lining up with TRBD1. Germline assignment: CDR1 SNHLY and CDR2 FYNNEI. The CDR3 has 18 residues. V lost 6 bases to trimming and J lost 0 bases; unmatched junction nucleotides: 9. DNA of the CDR3: TGTGCCAGCAGAGAGACAGGGGGTACAAGCTCTGGGGCCAACGTCCTGACTTTC. Protein product: CASRETGGTSSGANVLTF.

This clone has only a few counts. The V gene is TRBV7-2, the J gene TRBJ2-1, with 7 bases identical to TRBD2. CDR1 SGHTA and CDR2 FQGNSA come from the germline V gene. The CDR3 spans 15 residues. Germline trimming cut 5 bases from V and 5 bases from J; bases unmatched to any gene: 9. The CDR3 here is CASSPDRGGNNEQFF. The CDR3, as DNA: TGTGCCAGCAGCCCCGACCGCGGGGGAAACAATGAGCAGTTCTTC.

This clone was counted a few times. The CDR3 coding sequence is TGTTACTCGGGAGGGTACAATGAGCAGTTCTTC. This translates into CYSGGYNEQFF. This chain connects TRBV7-9 to TRBJ2-1; 8 positions match TRBD2. The CDR3 is made up of 11 amino acids. Per germline, CDR1 SEHNR and CDR2 FQNEAQ (reference sequence).

The chain is built from TRBV28 and TRBJ2-7; tentatively, D is TRBD2 (6 bases). Germline CDR1 is MDHEN and CDR2 is SYDVKM. Trimming took off 5 bases at V and 1 base at J, with 12 bases between the two ends. The CDR3 extends over 14 amino acids. The CDR3 nucleotides are TGTGCCAGCAGTGTCATTGGGAGGTCCTACGAGCAGTACTTC. It yields the protein CASSVIGRSYEQYF.

CDR3 bases: TGTGCCAGCAGCGTAACAGTCTCAGGAAATGAGCAGTTCTTC. It is translated as CASSVTVSGNEQFF. This chain links TRBV9 with TRBJ2-1; D gene uncertain. V lost 1 base to trimming and J lost 7 bases, with 12 bases between them. This CDR3 has 14 amino acids. Germline assignment: CDR1 SGDLS and CDR2 YYNGEE.

The gene calls are TRBV30 and TRBJ2-3, with TRBD2 identical over 7 bases. CDR3 length equals 13 residues. V lost 3 bases and J lost 6; bases outside the gene matches: 6. Germline V gives CDR1 GTSNPN, CDR2 SVGIG (reference sequence). The CDR3 nucleotides read TGTGCCTGGAGAAAGCGGGGATGGGATACGCAGTATTTT. Residues: CAWRKRGWDTQYF.

V and J are TRBV6-6 and TRBJ1-2; 7 bases map to TRBD1. The CDR3 consists of 13 residues. With V trimmed by 2 bases and J by 8 bases, 5 bases remained unmatched. CDR1 and CDR2 from the germline V gene are MNHNY and SVGAGI (reference sequence). This CDR3 is CASSYDRVGGYTF. CDR3 DNA: TGTGCCAGCAGTTACGACAGGGTAGGCGGCTACACCTTC.

This clone was seen more than once but under ten times. The chain combines TRBV6-1 with TRBJ2-1, with 8 bases fitting TRBD2. V was clipped by 11 bases and J by 4 bases; unmatched bases: 4. The CDR3 extends over 12 amino acids. CDR1 MNHNS and CDR2 SASEGT come from the germline V gene. The CDR3 sequence is CAGGRRYNEQFF. In DNA, the CDR3 is TGTGCCGGCGGGAGGCGTTACAATGAGCAGTTCTTC.

The chain employs TRBV5-4 and TRBJ2-3, with D possibly being TRBD1 (6 bases). The CDR3 has 14 residues. Between the trimmed V and J ends, which lost 4 bases and 1 base, there was a span of 10 bases. Germline V gene sequence: CDR1 SGHNT, CDR2 YYREEE (reference sequence). In DNA form, the CDR3 reads TGTGCCAGCAGCGAACGGACAGGCACAGATACGCAGTATTTT. Protein: CASSERTGTDTQYF.

V and J are TRBV7-9 and TRBJ1-6, with D perhaps matching TRBD1 (6 bases). There are 15 residues in the CDR3. CDR1 SEHNR and CDR2 FQNEAQ come from the germline V gene (reference sequence). V dropped 1 base and J dropped 5 bases, with 9 bases sitting between them. CDR3 DNA: TGTGCCAGCAGCTTAGTTCCAGGGGATAATTCACCCCTCCACTTT. It yields the protein CASSLVPGDNSPLHF.

This clone was seen a few times. V and J are TRBV5-4 and TRBJ2-1; TRBD2 might be the D (6 bases). Trimming cost V 2 bases and J 9 bases, with 18 bases left between them. CDR1 and CDR2 (germline): SGHNT, YYREEE (reference sequence). This CDR3 spans 15 amino acids. The DNA for the CDR3 is TGTGCCAGCAGCTTCCCCCCCGGGAGTGGGAGTGAGCAGTTCTTC. Its translation is CASSFPPGSGSEQFF.